The present T cell receptor (beta chain) was sequenced within a study of tumor-infiltrating lymphocytes in primary liver carcinoma. Study information: Each of the growths was stage T1-T3 N0M0, extending roughly 4.2 to 10 cm across. Samples produced roughly 3.65 to 7.5 million productive TCRbeta reads, comparable across tissue types.

Study findings and constraints: Tumor-blood pairs (like tumor-adjacent pairs) overlapped less than tumor region pairs did.

This clonotype was observed a handful of times. Its antigen is unknown. A single base separates this from a much larger clone, so it may be a read error. A constant-region primer served to make TCR beta cDNA from about 530 ng total RNA. Libraries covering TCR beta were generated through three nested multiplex PCR rounds (using a slightly modified ARM-PCR). The study ran its first two PCR rounds for around 10 cycles each, using TRBV1-TRBV30 forward primers and a C-beta reverse primer. MiXCR, run by TCRdb on the multiplex PCR reads, gives a single entry per CDR3 protein. The sample gives about 100,000 distinct CDR3 sequences, about 70% of which show up once; around 25% is in the top ten. The tissue used was unsorted bulk material of about 19-34 mg. RNA and DNA were co-extracted from it with the AllPrep DNA/RNA mini kit. Cases comprised patients with primary liver carcinoma who received surgical resection.

V was trimmed by 4 bases and J by 6 bases, leaving 7 bases between them. The CDR3 runs 11 residues. Looked up from germline, CDR1 is ENHRY and CDR2 is SYGVKD. This TCR derives from a man in his forties with primary liver carcinoma and hepatitis B virus infection. Sequenced material: tumor-adjacent normal liver tissue. The chain has TRBV10-3 and TRBJ2-7, with unresolved D. CDR3 residues: CAISGRSEQYF. CDR3 sequence (DNA): TGTGCCATCAGTGGACGGAGCGAGCAGTACTTC.